One T cell receptor (beta chain) is described in this entry. The CDR3 is 15 residues long. Per germline, CDR1 MGHRA and CDR2 YSYEKL. V gave up 1 base and J gave up 3 bases, with 7 bases separating them. The data derive from a study of control samples from healthy donors and cancer patients. Measured with immunoSEQ multiplex PCR; TCRdb has only the in-frame clones, and not every one. The sample shows about 18,000 clones, around 84% of them seen only once. The chain joins TRBV4-1 to TRBJ2-6, with D unclear. The receptor's source is a woman in her seventies with lung cancer. Sequencing used PBMCs. CDR3 loop: CASSQGFDGANVLTF. The CDR3 nucleotides read TGCGCCAGCAGCCAAGGGTTTGATGGGGCCAACGTCCTGACTTTC.